This T cell receptor (beta chain) was identified during a study of cytomegalovirus exposure and HLA in healthy donors. Use of 60 Vbeta and 13 Jbeta primers characterized the PCR. In the study's own analysis: A later analysis counted about 80 million unique TCR beta chains, 9.5 million to 12 million shared. This table comes from immunoSEQ multiplex PCR, and its TCRdb copy is limited to in-frame clones, with some not included. D and trimming were read from the DNA, whereas the V and J calls and clone size are those reported in that table. The data show about 130,000 clones, 77% seen once. CDR3 size: 14 residues. With 2 bases removed from V and 3 bases from J, the gap between germline ends came to 11 bases. From germline, CDR1 is ENHRY and CDR2 SYGVKD.

The TCR comes from a young man in good health and CMV-seronegative. The chain links TRBV10-3 to TRBJ2-7; possible D gene TRBD1, 5 bases. The sequencing input was PBMCs. CDR3: CAISEPDKNYEQYF. For the CDR3, the DNA is TGTGCCATCAGTGAGCCGGACAAAAACTACGAGCAGTACTTC.